This TCR beta chain was identified in a study of CD8+CD57+ T cells in acquired aplastic anemia. Study-wide background: Across the sorted CD4+ and CD8+ cells, DNA amounts averaged approximately 3.1 ug. Healthy-donor CD4+ cells averaged roughly 11 million reads. Study observations and caveats: Patients versus controls showed no significant CD8+ Simpson's diversity difference. Twenty-nine CD8+ CDR3 sequences were shared between patients and controls.

CDR3 and TCR beta VDJ profiling relied on genomic DNA as the template. TCRdb re-called the reads through MiXCR, storing one row per CDR3 protein. The sample includes hundreds of thousands of distinct CDR3 sequences, just under 70% of them seen just once. Germline loops: CDR1 SGHNT, CDR2 YYREEE (reference sequence). The CDR3 runs to 19 residues. Notes on this clonotype: Its matching antigen is unknown. One junction end disagrees with the germline gene, perhaps due to a read error.

Sequencing used sorted CD4+, CD8+, or CD8+CD57+ T cells (not recorded which) from PBMCs. This receptor was identified in a human donor in good health, serving as a control. The chain uses TRBV5-4 and TRBJ1-1; D unclear. The CDR3 DNA is TGTGCCAGCAGCTCCGGGTCGAGGGCGCCCCTGTCGGGTTGCGCTGAAGCTTGCTTT. Protein: CASSSGSRAPLSGCAEACF. The whole variable domain, remainder taken from reference TRBV5-4 and TRBJ1-1, is ETGVTQSPTHLIKTRGQQVTLRCSSQSGHNTVSWYQQALGQGPQFIFQYYREEENGRGNFPPRFSGLQFPNYSSELNVNALELDDSALYLCASSSGSRAPLSGCAEACFGQGTRLTVV.